The clone carrying this TCR beta chain has only one observation. In the authors' workflow: Reference gene primer amplification in the assay estimated nucleated cell counts. Generated by immunoSEQ multiplex PCR, the TCRdb table keeps only in-frame clones and is missing some. D and trimming were read from the DNA, whereas the V and J calls and clone size are those reported in that table. The sample carries around 200,000 clones, about 85% recorded once. The data derive from a study of blood T cell repertoires in COVID-19. Background on the study: The study drew acute and convalescent COVID-19 samples from the United States, Italy and Spain. T cells, B-cell-depleted T cells, or PBMCs provided the cDNA or gDNA that served as material.

The sample taken for sequencing was peripheral blood. The receptor comes from an elderly woman with acute or convalescent COVID-19.

CDR3 protein: CASRVGARAGELFF. DNA of the CDR3: TGTGCCAGTAGAGTTGGAGCTCGTGCCGGGGAGCTGTTTTTT. The chain links TRBV6-4 to TRBJ2-2, with D uncertain. CDR3 size: 14 residues. Deletions cut 9 bases from V and 6 bases from J, with 17 bases between. The V gene's germline CDR1 is MRHNA and CDR2 SNTAGT.